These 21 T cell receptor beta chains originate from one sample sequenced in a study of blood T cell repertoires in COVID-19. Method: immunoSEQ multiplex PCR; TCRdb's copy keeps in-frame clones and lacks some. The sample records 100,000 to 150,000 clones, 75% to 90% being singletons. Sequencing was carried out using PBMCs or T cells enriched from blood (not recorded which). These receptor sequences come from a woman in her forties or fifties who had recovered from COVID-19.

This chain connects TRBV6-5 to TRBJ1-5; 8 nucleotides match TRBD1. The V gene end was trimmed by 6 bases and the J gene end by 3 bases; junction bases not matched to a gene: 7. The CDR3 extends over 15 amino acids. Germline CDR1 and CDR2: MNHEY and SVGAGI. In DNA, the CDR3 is TGTGCCAGCAGCCTCGGACAGGGCGACAATCAGCCCCAGCATTTT. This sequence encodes CASSLGQGDNQPQHF.

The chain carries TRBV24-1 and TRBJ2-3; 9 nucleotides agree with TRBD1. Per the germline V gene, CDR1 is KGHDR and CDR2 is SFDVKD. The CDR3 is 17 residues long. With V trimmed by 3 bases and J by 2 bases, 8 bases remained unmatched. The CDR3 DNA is TGTGCCACCAGTGATGGTACCCGGACAGGGGACACAGATACGCAGTATTTT. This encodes CATSDGTRTGDTDTQYF.

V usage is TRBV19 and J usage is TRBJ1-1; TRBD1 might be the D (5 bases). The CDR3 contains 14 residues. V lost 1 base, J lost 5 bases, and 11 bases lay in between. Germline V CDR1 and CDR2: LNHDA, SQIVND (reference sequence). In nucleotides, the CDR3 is TGTGCCAGTAGTATAGTCGGGGGAGGGACTGAAGCTTTCTTT. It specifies CASSIVGGGTEAFF.

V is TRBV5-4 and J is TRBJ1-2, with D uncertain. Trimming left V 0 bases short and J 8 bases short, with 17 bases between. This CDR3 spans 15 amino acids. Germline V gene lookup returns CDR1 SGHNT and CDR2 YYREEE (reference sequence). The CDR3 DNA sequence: TGTGCCAGCAGCTTGGATGGACTACGTTTGTGGGGCTACACCTTC. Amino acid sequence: CASSLDGLRLWGYTF.

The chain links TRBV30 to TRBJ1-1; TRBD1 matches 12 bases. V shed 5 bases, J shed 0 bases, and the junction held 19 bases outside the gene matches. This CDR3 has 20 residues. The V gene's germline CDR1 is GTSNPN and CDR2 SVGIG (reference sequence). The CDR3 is CAWGRGGQGAFLLLNTEAFF. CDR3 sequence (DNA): TGTGCCTGGGGCCGGGGGGGACAGGGGGCTTTTCTCTTATTGAACACTGAAGCTTTCTTT.

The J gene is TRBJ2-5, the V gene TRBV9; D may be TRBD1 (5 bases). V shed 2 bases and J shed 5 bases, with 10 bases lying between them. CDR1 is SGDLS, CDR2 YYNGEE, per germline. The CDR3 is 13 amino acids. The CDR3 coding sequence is TGTGCCAGCAGCGTCAGGGTAGGGGAGACCCAGTACTTC. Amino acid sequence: CASSVRVGETQYF.

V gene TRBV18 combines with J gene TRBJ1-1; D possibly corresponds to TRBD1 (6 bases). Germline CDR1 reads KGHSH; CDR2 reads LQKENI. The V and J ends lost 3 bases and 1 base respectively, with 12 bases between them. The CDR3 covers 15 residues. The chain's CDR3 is CASSPDRTKNTEAFF. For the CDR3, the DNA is TGTGCCAGCTCACCGGACAGAACCAAGAACACTGAAGCTTTCTTT.

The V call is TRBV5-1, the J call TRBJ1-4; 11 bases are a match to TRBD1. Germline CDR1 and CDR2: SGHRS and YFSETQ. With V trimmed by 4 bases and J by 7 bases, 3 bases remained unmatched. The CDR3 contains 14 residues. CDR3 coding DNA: TGCGCCAGCAGCACGGACAGGGGGCGTGAAAAACTGTTTTTT. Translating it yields CASSTDRGREKLFF.

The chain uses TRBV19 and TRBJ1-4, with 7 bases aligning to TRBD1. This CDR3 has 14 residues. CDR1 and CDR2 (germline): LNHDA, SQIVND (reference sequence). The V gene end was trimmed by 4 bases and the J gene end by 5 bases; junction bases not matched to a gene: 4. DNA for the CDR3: TGTGCCAGTAGTAGGGCAGGGGGAAATGAAAAACTGTTTTTT. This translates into CASSRAGGNEKLFF.

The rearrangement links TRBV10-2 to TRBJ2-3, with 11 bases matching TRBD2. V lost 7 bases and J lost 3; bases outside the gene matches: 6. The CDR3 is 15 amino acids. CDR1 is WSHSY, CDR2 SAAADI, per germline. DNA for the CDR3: TGCGCCAGCACCCTAGCGGGGGGAGGTACAGATACGCAGTATTTT. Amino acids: CASTLAGGGTDTQYF.

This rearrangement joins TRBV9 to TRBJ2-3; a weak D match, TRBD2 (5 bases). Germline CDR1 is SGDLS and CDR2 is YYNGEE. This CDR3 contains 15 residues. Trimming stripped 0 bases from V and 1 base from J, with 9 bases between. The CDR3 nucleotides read TGTGCCAGCAGCGTAGGTTTTAGCGGCACAGATACGCAGTATTTT. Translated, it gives CASSVGFSGTDTQYF.

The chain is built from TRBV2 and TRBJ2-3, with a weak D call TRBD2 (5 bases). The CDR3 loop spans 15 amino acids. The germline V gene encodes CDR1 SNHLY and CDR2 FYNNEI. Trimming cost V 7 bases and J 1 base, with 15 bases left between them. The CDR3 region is CASNGGSTGTDTQYF. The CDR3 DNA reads TGTGCCAGCAATGGAGGAAGTACTGGCACAGATACGCAGTATTTT.

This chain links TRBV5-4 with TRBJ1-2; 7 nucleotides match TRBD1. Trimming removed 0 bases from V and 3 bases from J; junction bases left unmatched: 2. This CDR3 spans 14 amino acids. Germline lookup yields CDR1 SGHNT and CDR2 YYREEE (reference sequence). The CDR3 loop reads CASSLDRGYYGYTF. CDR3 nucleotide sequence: TGTGCCAGCAGCTTGGACAGGGGATACTATGGCTACACCTTC.

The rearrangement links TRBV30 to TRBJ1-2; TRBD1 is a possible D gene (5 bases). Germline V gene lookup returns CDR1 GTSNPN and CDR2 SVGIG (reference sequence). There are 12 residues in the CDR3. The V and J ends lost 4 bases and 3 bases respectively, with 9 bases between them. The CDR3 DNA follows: TGTGCCTGGATGGGGGGGGACTATGGCTACACCTTC. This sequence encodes CAWMGGDYGYTF.

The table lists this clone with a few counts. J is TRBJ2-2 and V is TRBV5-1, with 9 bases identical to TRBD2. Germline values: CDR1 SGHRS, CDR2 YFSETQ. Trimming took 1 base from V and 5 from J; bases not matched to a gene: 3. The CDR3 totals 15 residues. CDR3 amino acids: CASSLHLAGTGELFF. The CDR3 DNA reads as TGCGCCAGCAGCTTGCACCTAGCGGGAACCGGGGAGCTGTTTTTT.

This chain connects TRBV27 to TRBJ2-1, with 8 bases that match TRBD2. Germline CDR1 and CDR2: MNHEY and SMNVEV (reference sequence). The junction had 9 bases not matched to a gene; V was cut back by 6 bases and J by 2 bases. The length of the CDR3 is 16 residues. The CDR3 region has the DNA TGTGCCAGCAGGCCGAGGGCCGGGGGGGCCTACAATGAGCAGTTCTTC. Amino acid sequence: CASRPRAGGAYNEQFF.

The CDR3 DNA reads TGCGCCAGCAGCGTCGGGGGACAGGGCAACTACGAGCAGTACTTC. Its protein is CASSVGGQGNYEQYF. The chain couples TRBV4-1 to TRBJ2-7, with 9 bases matching TRBD1. Germline assignment: CDR1 MGHRA and CDR2 YSYEKL. Germline trimming cut 5 bases from V and 3 bases from J; bases unmatched to any gene: 8. The CDR3 is 15 amino acids.

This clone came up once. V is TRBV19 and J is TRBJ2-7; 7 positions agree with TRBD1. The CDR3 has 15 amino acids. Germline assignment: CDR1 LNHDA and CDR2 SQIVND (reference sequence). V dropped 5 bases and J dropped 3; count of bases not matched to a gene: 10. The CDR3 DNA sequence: TGTGCCAGTAGTTCCTCGACAGGGATACTCTACGAGCAGTACTTC. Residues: CASSSSTGILYEQYF.

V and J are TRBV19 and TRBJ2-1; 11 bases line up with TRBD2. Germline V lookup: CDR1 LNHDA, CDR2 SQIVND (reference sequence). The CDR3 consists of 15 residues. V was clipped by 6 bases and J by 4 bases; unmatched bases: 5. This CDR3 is CASSLAGGPYNEQFF. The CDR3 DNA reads TGTGCCAGTAGCTTAGCGGGGGGGCCTTACAATGAGCAGTTCTTC.

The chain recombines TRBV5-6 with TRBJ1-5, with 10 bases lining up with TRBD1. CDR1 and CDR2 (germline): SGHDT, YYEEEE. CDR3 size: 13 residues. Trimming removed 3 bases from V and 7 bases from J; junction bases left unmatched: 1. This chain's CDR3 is CASSWDRGQPQHF. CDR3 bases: TGTGCCAGCAGCTGGGACAGGGGCCAGCCCCAGCATTTT.

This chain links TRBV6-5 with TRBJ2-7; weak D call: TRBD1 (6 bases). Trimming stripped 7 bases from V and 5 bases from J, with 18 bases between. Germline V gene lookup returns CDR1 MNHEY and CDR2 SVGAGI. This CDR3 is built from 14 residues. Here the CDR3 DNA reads TGTGCCAGCATCCAACAGGGTGCGTCGAACGAGCAGTACTTC. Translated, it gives CASIQQGASNEQYF.